The sequence of this T cell receptor beta chain was determined in a study of human T cells and chemical hapten exposure. TCRdb processed the RACE reads anew with MiXCR; each CDR3 protein has one entry. This sample has about 89,000 distinct CDR3 sequences, with approximately 10% found just once. This clonotype was recorded a few times. Time point reported: patch test 2, 6 weeks after DPC sensitization. Treatment meaning: therapeutic diphenylcyclopropenone sensitization with weekly scalp DPC. The receptor was isolated from a man aged 35-49 years with alopecia areata. Some clones in this sample may be carry-over from other donors' samples. The input for sequencing was whole blood, taken in connection with sensitization to the hapten diphenylcyclopropenone (DPC).

CDR3 nucleotides: TGTGCCAGCAGCTTGTTACAGGGGGGGGGCGCTTTCTTT. It encodes CASSLLQGGGAFF. The V and J genes are TRBV5-6 and TRBJ1-1; TRBD1 matches 8 bases. J lost 11 bases, V lost 1 base, and 7 bases had no gene match. Germline values: CDR1 SGHDT, CDR2 YYEEEE. CDR3 length equals 13 residues.